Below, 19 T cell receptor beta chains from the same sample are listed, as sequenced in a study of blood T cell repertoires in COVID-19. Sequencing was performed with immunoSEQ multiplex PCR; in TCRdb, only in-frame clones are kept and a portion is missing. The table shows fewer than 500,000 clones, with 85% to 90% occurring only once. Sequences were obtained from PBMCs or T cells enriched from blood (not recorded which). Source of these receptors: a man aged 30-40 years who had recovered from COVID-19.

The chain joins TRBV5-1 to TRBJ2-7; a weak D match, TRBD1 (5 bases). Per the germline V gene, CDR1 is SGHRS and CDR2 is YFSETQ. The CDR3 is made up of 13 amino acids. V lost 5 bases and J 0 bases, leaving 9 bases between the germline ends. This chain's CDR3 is CASRTQVSYEQYF. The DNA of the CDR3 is TGCGCCAGCAGGACACAGGTCTCCTACGAGCAGTACTTC.

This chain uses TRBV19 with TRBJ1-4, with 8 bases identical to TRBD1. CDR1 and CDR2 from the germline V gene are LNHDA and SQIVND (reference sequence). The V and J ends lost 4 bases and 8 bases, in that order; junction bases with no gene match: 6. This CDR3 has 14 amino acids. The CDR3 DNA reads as TGTGCCAGTAGTACGGACAGGGTAGGAGAAAAACTGTTTTTT. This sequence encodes CASSTDRVGEKLFF.

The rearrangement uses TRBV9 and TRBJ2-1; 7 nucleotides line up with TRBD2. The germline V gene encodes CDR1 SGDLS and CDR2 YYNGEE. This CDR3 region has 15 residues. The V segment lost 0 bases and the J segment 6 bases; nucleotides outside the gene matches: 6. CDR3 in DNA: TGTGCCAGCAGCGTAGAATGGGGGGGGTCCAATGAGCAGTTCTTC. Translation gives CASSVEWGGSNEQFF.

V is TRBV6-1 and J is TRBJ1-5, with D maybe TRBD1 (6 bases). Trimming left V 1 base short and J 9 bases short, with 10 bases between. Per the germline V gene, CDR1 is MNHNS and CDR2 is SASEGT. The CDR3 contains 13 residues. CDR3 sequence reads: CASSEDRALPQHF. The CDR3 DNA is TGTGCCAGCAGTGAAGACAGGGCTTTGCCCCAGCATTTT.

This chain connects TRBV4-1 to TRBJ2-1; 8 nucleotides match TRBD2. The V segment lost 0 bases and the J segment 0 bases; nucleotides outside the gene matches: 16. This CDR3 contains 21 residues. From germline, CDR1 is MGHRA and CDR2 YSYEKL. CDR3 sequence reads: CASSQDQVGGRTTTSYNEQFF. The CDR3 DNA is TGCGCCAGCAGCCAAGACCAGGTGGGCGGGAGGACGACTACCTCCTACAATGAGCAGTTCTTC.

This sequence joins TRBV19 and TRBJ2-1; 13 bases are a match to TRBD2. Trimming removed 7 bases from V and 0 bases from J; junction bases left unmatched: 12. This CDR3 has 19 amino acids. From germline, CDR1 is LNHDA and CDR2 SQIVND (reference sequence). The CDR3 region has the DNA TGTGCCAGTACTCCGGGACTAGCGGGAAGGGGTGGCTCCTACAATGAGCAGTTCTTC. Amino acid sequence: CASTPGLAGRGGSYNEQFF. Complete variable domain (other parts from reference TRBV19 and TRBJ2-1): DGGITQSPKYLFRKEGQNVTLSCEQNLNHDAMYWYRQDPGQGLRLIYYSQIVNDFQKGDIAEGYSVSREKKESFPLTVTSAQKNPTAFYLCASTPGLAGRGGSYNEQFFGPGTRLTVL.

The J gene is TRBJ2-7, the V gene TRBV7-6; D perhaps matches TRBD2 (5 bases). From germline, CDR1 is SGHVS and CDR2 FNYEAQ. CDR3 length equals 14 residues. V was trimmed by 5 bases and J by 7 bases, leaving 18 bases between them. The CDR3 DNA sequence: TGTGCCAGCAGCCCAAAAATCGGACTGTGGGAGCAGTACTTC. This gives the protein CASSPKIGLWEQYF.

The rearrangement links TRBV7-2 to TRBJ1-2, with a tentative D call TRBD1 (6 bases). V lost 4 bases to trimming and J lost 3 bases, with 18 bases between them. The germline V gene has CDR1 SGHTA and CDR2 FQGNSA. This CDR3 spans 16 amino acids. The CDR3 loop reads CASSSLTGLSDYGYTF. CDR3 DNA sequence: TGTGCCAGCAGCTCCCTGACAGGCCTCTCTGACTATGGCTACACCTTC.

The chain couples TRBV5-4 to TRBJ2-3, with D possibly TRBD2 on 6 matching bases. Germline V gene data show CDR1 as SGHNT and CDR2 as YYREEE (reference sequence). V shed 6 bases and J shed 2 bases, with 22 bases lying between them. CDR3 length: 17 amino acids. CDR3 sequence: CASNFLGSGAYTDTQYF. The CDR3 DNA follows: TGTGCCAGCAATTTCTTGGGTAGCGGAGCCTACACAGATACGCAGTATTTT.

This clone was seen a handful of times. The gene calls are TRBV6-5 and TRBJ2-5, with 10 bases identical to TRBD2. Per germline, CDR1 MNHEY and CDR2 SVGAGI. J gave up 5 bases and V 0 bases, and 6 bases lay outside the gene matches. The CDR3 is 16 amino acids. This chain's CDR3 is CASSYSSAGGPETQYF. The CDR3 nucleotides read TGTGCCAGCAGTTACTCTTCAGCGGGAGGGCCGGAGACCCAGTACTTC.

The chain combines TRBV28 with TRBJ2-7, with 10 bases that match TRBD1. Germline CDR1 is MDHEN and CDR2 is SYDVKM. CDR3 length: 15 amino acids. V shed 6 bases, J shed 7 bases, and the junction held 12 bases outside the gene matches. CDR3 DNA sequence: TGTGCCAGCAGCCCACCGACAGGGGGCTATAGGGAGCAGTACTTC. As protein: CASSPPTGGYREQYF. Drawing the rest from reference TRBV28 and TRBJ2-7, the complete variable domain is DVKVTQSSRYLVKRTGEKVFLECVQDMDHENMFWYRQDPGLGLRLIYFSYDVKMKEKGDIPEGYSVSREKKERFSLILESASTNQTSMYLCASSPPTGGYREQYFGPGTRLTVT.

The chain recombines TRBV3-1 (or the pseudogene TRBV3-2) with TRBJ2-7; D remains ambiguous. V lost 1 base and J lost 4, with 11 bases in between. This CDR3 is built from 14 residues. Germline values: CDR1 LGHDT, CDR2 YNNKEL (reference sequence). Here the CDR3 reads CASSQAGASYEQYF. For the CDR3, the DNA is TGTGCCAGCAGCCAAGCCGGAGCTTCTTACGAGCAGTACTTC.

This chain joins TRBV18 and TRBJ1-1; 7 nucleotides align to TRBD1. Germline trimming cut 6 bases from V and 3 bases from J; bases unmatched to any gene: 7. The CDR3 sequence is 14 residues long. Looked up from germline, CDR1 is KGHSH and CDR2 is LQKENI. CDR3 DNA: TGTGCCAGCTCGGCGACAGGGCAGGACACTGAAGCTTTCTTT. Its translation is CASSATGQDTEAFF.

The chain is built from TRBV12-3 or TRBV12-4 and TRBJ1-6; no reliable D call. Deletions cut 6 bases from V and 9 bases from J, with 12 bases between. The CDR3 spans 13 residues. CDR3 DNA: TGTGCCAGCAGGGGAGGAGAGGCTTCACCCCTCCACTTT. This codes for CASRGGEASPLHF.

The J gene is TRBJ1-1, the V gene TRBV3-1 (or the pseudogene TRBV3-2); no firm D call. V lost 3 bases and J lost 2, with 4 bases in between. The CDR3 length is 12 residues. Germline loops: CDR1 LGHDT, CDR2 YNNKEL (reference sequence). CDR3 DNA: TGTGCCAGCAGCCAGACTAACACTGAAGCTTTCTTT. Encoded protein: CASSQTNTEAFF.

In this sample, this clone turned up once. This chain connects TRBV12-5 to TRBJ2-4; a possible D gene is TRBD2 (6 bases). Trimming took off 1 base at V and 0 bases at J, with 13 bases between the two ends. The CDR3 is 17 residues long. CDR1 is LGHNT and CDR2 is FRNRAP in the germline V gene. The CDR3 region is CASGLDRDWVAKNIQYF. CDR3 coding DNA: TGTGCTAGTGGTTTGGACCGGGACTGGGTAGCCAAAAACATTCAGTACTTC.

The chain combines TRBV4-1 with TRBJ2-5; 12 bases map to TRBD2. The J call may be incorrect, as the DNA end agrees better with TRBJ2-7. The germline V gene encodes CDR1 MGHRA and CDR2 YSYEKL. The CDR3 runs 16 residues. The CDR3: CASSQENLAGGYEQYF. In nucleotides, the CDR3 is TGCGCCAGCAGCCAAGAGAATCTAGCGGGAGGGTACGAGCAGTACTTC.

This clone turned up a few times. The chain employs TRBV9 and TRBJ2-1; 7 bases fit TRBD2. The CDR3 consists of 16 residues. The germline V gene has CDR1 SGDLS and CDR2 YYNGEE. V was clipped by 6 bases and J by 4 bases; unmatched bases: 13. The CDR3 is CASNPEVSGIYNEQFF. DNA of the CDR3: TGTGCCAGCAACCCAGAGGTCAGCGGGATTTACAATGAGCAGTTCTTC.

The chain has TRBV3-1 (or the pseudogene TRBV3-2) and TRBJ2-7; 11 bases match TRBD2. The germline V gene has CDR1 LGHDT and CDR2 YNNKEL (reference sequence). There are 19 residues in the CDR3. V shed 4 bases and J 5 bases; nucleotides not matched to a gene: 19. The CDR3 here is CASSPVGSGRAGGPHEQYF. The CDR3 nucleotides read TGTGCCAGCAGCCCCGTGGGTAGCGGGAGGGCCGGGGGTCCACACGAGCAGTACTTC.